This TCR beta chain was retrieved from a study of patients and donors after allogeneic stem cell transplantation. TCRdb re-called the RT-PCR reads with MiXCR, one entry per CDR3 protein. The sample contains approximately 410,000 distinct CDR3 sequences, more than 15% of which appear only once. This clonotype was picked up a small number of times. The V end lost 6 bases, the J end lost 8 bases, and 16 bases lay between the germline ends. The CDR3 spans 12 residues. The germline V gene encodes CDR1 SQVTM and CDR2 ANQGSEA. This chain connects TRBV29-1 to TRBJ1-2, with D uncertain. The sequencing input was blood, either unsorted or a sorted T cell fraction (not recorded which). This TCR was sampled from a human donor who was either an allogeneic HSCT recipient or a stem cell or donor lymphocyte infusion donor (not recorded which). It is not recorded whose cells these are; they may come from a transplant donor. Here the CDR3 reads CSVAGLGSGYTF. In DNA, the CDR3 is TGCAGCGTAGCCGGCCTGGGGAGCGGCTACACCTTC.